The present T cell receptor (beta chain) was sequenced within a study of shared clonotypes between healthy human individuals. General study findings and limits: All-four-donor shared clonotypes had higher generation probabilities than non-shared clonotypes did. Sharing across a few donors was seen in 4% to 5.5% of naive CD4 clonotypes.

The CDR3 is 15 residues long. The trim removed 4 bases at V and 1 base at J, leaving 5 bases unmatched. CDR1 and CDR2 (germline): SGHRS, YFSETQ. Sequencing was performed with immunoSEQ multiplex PCR; in TCRdb, only in-frame clones are kept and a portion is missing. The table records a few hundred thousand clones, about 95% of them present only once. As to this clone: Its antigen is undetermined.

Naive CD8 isolation took CD45RO-negative cells positively selected for CCR7 and excluded terminally differentiated effector memory CD45RA+ cells. Recent acute infections and vaccinations were absent in the healthy HIV-negative adult donors. The sequencing input was naive CD8+ T cells sorted from blood. This receptor was identified in a woman aged 30 to 39 in good health. The chain carries TRBV5-1 and TRBJ2-3, with 8 bases that match TRBD1. The CDR3 sequence: CASSQETGGTDTQYF. The DNA for the CDR3 is TGCGCCAGCAGCCAAGAGACAGGGGGCACAGATACGCAGTATTTT. Supplemented by reference TRBV5-1 and TRBJ2-3, the full variable domain reads KAGVTQTPRYLIKTRGQQVTLSCSPISGHRSVSWYQQTPGQGLQFLFEYFSETQRNKGNFPGRFSGRQFSNSRSEMNVSTLELGDSALYLCASSQETGGTDTQYFGPGTRLTVL.